A single sample gave rise to the 17 T cell receptor beta chains below, sequenced in a study of liver allograft versus peripheral blood T cells. Background on the study: T cell receptor repertoires in transplanted livers were compared with those in recipients' peripheral blood.

TCRdb reprocessed the reads with MiXCR, giving one entry per CDR3 protein. The repertoire holds around 12,000 distinct CDR3 sequences, 25% to 35% seen once, with approximately 2.2% in the top ten. The receptor source for this set is a human patient who had a liver transplant. Some of the T cells might come from the graft donor.

This chain joins TRBV5-5 and TRBJ1-6; TRBD1 agrees at 7 bases. Germline trimming cut 2 bases from V and 9 bases from J; bases unmatched to any gene: 8. The CDR3 has 15 residues. Per the germline V gene, CDR1 is SGHKS and CDR2 is YYEKEE (reference sequence). CDR3 nucleotide sequence: TGTGCCAGCAGCTTCCCCGACAGGGTTGGTTCACCCCTCCACTTT. Translating it yields CASSFPDRVGSPLHF.

V gene TRBV10-3 combines with J gene TRBJ1-5; D might be TRBD1 (5 bases). CDR1 is ENHRY and CDR2 is SYGVKD in the germline V gene. This CDR3 has 15 residues. V shed 3 bases and J shed 1 base, with 10 bases lying between them. CDR3 coding DNA: TGTGCCATCAGTGAAGGCAGGGTGAGCAATCAGCCCCAGCATTTT. This gives the protein CAISEGRVSNQPQHF.

This clonotype is medium-sized. J is TRBJ2-7 and V is TRBV18; 7 bases are a match to TRBD1. After removal of 6 bases from V and 5 bases from J, the junction contained 19 bases not matched to a gene. The CDR3 has 17 residues. Germline V gene lookup returns CDR1 KGHSH and CDR2 LQKENI. The CDR3 DNA is TGTGCCAGCTCCCGAAGCGCCGGGACAGACGGCGTAGACGAGCAGTACTTC. It is translated as CASSRSAGTDGVDEQYF.

This clonotype occurred once. The V and J genes are TRBV6-1 and TRBJ2-3, with D tentatively TRBD2 (5 bases). The CDR3 sequence is 13 residues long. Germline V lookup: CDR1 MNHNS, CDR2 SASEGT. V was pared by 6 bases and J by 0 bases, with 7 bases between. Here the CDR3 reads CASRTTSTDTQYF. The DNA for the CDR3 is TGTGCCAGCAGGACTACTAGCACAGATACGCAGTATTTT.

This clonotype is medium-sized (0.01 to 0.1%) in the sample. V gene TRBV18 combines with J gene TRBJ1-1, with D maybe TRBD1 (6 bases). Germline V CDR1 and CDR2: KGHSH, LQKENI. V dropped 3 bases and J dropped 0 bases, with 11 bases sitting between them. CDR3 length: 15 amino acids. DNA of the CDR3: TGTGCCAGCTCACCGCGACAGGATATGAACACTGAAGCTTTCTTT. Residues: CASSPRQDMNTEAFF.

This chain joins TRBV28 and TRBJ1-2; D is possibly TRBD1 (6 bases). Germline V gene lookup returns CDR1 MDHEN and CDR2 SYDVKM. V gave up 5 bases and J gave up 7 bases, with 17 bases separating them. The CDR3 runs to 14 residues. The CDR3 reads CASSRKQGGSGYTF. The CDR3 DNA follows: TGTGCCAGCAGTAGAAAACAGGGAGGCTCTGGCTACACCTTC.

This rearrangement joins TRBV19 to TRBJ1-1; TRBD1 agrees at 8 bases. The length of the CDR3 is 14 residues. J was trimmed by 1 base and V by 5 bases; bases with no gene match: 3. Germline CDR1 and CDR2: LNHDA and SQIVND (reference sequence). CDR3 residues: CASSDRGPNTEAFF. The CDR3 DNA sequence: TGTGCCAGTAGTGACAGGGGACCGAACACTGAAGCTTTCTTT.

This clonotype was picked up many times. The gene calls are TRBV27 and TRBJ2-5; TRBD1 matches 8 bases. This CDR3 is built from 15 residues. Trimming took 9 bases from V and 4 from J; bases not matched to a gene: 13. The germline V gene encodes CDR1 MNHEY and CDR2 SMNVEV (reference sequence). In DNA form, the CDR3 reads TGTGCCAGTGGAGTCCACAGGGGGGAGAGAGAGACCCAGTACTTC. This encodes CASGVHRGERETQYF.

This clonotype has more than one count but fewer than ten. This sequence joins TRBV30 and TRBJ2-7, with a possible D match to TRBD1 (6 bases). Trimming took off 4 bases at V and 2 bases at J, with 15 bases between the two ends. The CDR3 totals 14 residues. The V gene's germline CDR1 is GTSNPN and CDR2 SVGIG (reference sequence). In DNA form, the CDR3 reads TGTGCCTGGATGCCTCCCGGGACAACCTACGAGCAGTACTTC. Its protein product is CAWMPPGTTYEQYF.

This clonotype was observed many times. V usage is TRBV6-1 and J usage is TRBJ1-5; D unresolved. With 0 bases removed from V and 0 bases from J, the gap between germline ends came to 6 bases. CDR1 is MNHNS and CDR2 is SASEGT in the germline V gene. The CDR3 extends over 15 amino acids. CDR3 region: CASSEAPGSNQPQHF. CDR3 DNA sequence: TGTGCCAGCAGTGAAGCTCCGGGTAGCAATCAGCCCCAGCATTTT.

The rearrangement uses TRBV27 and TRBJ1-5, with 7 bases lining up with TRBD1. The junction had 3 bases not matched to a gene; V was cut back by 5 bases and J by 5 bases. This CDR3 is 13 amino acids long. Germline CDR1 reads MNHEY; CDR2 reads SMNVEV (reference sequence). CDR3 protein: CASSRQGDQPQHF. The CDR3 bases are TGTGCCAGCAGTCGTCAGGGGGATCAGCCCCAGCATTTT.

This sequence joins TRBV6-5 and TRBJ1-2, with D perhaps TRBD1 (5 bases). Deletions cut 6 bases from V and 8 bases from J, with 16 bases between. This CDR3 spans 13 amino acids. Germline assignment: CDR1 MNHEY and CDR2 SVGAGI. CDR3 in amino acids: CASRDPQGWGYTF. The CDR3 DNA follows: TGTGCCAGCAGAGACCCCCAGGGCTGGGGCTACACCTTC.

This rearrangement joins TRBV27 to TRBJ2-2, with D possibly matching TRBD1 (5 bases). V lost 2 bases, J lost 2 bases, and 12 bases lay in between. The CDR3 loop spans 16 amino acids. Germline V CDR1 and CDR2: MNHEY, SMNVEV (reference sequence). CDR3 protein: CASSLRWGANTGELFF. In DNA, the CDR3 is TGTGCCAGCAGTTTACGATGGGGCGCTAACACCGGGGAGCTGTTTTTT.

In its sample, this clonotype is medium-sized (0.01 to 0.1%). The gene calls are TRBV19 and TRBJ1-1; 10 positions match TRBD1. The germline gives CDR1 LNHDA, CDR2 SQIVND (reference sequence). V lost 8 bases and J lost 4; bases outside the gene matches: 10. CDR3 length: 15 residues. In DNA, the CDR3 is TGTGCCAGTGGGACTAAGACAGGGGGCAGCACTGAAGCTTTCTTT. Its protein is CASGTKTGGSTEAFF.

Concerning this clonotype: It may be a read error: a sequence one base away is much more abundant. The V and J genes are TRBV18 and TRBJ2-1, with 7 bases identical to TRBD1. This CDR3 region has 15 residues. Germline lookup yields CDR1 KGHSH and CDR2 LQKENI. DNA for the CDR3: TGTGACAGCTCACCACTGCAGGGGGATTACAATGAGCAGTTCTTC. It encodes CDSSPLQGDYNEQFF.

V usage is TRBV24-1 and J usage is TRBJ2-7; D not certain. Trimming took 3 bases from V and 0 from J, leaving 2 bases between them. The CDR3 spans 12 residues. The V gene's germline CDR1 is KGHDR and CDR2 SFDVKD. CDR3: CATSDGSYEQYF. In DNA, the CDR3 is TGTGCCACCAGTGATGGCTCCTACGAGCAGTACTTC.

By proportion, this clonotype is medium-sized. The chain employs TRBV19 and TRBJ1-4; no definite D call. V lost 4 bases, J lost 0 bases, and 12 bases lay in between. This CDR3 has 16 residues. Germline lookup yields CDR1 LNHDA and CDR2 SQIVND (reference sequence). The CDR3 DNA reads TGTGCCAGTAGTACCGGTGACGAATCAACTAATGAAAAACTGTTTTTT. Its protein is CASSTGDESTNEKLFF. Variable domain in full (rest from reference TRBV19 and TRBJ1-4): DGGITQSPKYLFRKEGQNVTLSCEQNLNHDAMYWYRQDPGQGLRLIYYSQIVNDFQKGDIAEGYSVSREKKESFPLTVTSAQKNPTAFYLCASSTGDESTNEKLFFGSGTQLSVL.